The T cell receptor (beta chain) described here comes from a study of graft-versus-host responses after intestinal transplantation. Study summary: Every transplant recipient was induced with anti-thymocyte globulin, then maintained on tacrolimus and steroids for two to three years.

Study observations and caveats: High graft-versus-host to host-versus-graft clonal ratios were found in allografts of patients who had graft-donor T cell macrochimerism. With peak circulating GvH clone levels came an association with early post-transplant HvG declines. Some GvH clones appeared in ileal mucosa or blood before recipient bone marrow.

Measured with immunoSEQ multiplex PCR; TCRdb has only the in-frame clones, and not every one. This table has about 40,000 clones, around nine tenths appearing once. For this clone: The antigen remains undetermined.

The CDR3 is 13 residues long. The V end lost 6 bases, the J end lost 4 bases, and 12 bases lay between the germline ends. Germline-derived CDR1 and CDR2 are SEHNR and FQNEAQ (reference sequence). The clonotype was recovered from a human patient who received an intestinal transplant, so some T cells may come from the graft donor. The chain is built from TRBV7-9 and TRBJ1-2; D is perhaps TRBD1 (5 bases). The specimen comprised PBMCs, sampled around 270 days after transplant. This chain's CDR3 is CASSLGQPYGYTF. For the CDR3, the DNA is TGTGCCAGCAGTCTGGGGCAGCCCTATGGCTACACCTTC. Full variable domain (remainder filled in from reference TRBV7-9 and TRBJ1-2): DTGVSQNPRHKITKRGQNVTFRCDPISEHNRLYWYRQTLGQGPEFLTYFQNEAQLEKSRLLSDRFSAERPKGSFSTLEIQRTEQGDSAMYLCASSLGQPYGYTFGSGTRLTVV.